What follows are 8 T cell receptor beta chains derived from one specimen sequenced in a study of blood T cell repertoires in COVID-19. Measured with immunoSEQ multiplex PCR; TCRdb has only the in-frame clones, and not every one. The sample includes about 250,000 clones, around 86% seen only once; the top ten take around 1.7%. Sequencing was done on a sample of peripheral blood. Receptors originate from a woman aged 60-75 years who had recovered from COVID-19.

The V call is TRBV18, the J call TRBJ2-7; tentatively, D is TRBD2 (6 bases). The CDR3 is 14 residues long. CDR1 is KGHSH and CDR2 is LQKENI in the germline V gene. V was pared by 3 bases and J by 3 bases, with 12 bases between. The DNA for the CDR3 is TGTGCCAGCTCACCGGGGGGTCCTAACTACGAGCAGTACTTC. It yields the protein CASSPGGPNYEQYF.

CDR3 in amino acids: CASSSPEGLRYEQYF. Here the CDR3 DNA reads TGTGCCAGCAGCTCCCCGGAGGGCCTAAGGTACGAGCAGTACTTC. V usage is TRBV7-9 and J usage is TRBJ2-7; tentatively, D is TRBD2 (6 bases). There are 15 residues in the CDR3. Germline-derived CDR1 and CDR2 are SEHNR and FQNEAQ (reference sequence). V was pared by 4 bases and J by 4 bases, with 17 bases between.

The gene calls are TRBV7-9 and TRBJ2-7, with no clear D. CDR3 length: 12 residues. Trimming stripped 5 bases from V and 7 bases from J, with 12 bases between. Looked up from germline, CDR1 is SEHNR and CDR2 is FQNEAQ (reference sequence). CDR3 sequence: CASSLESREQYF. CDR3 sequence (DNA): TGTGCCAGCAGCCTAGAATCGAGGGAGCAGTACTTC.

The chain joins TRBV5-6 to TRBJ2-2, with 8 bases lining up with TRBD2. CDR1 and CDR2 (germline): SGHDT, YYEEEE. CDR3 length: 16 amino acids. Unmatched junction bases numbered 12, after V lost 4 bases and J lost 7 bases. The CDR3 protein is CASSAEGGGRIGELFF. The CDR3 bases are TGTGCCAGCAGCGCGGAGGGCGGGGGGCGAATCGGGGAGCTGTTTTTT.

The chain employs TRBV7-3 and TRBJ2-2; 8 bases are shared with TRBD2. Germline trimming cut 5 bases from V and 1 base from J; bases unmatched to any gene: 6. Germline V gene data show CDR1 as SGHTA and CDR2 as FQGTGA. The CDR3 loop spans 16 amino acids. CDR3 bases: TGTGCCAGCAGCCTACCGGGACTAGTGAACACCGGGGAGCTGTTTTTT. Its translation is CASSLPGLVNTGELFF.

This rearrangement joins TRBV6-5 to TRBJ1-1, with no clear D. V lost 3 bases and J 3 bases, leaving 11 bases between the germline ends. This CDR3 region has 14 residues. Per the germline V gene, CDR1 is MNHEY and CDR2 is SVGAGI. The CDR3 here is CASSYSGVDTEAFF. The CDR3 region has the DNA TGTGCCAGCAGTTATTCCGGGGTGGACACTGAAGCTTTCTTT.

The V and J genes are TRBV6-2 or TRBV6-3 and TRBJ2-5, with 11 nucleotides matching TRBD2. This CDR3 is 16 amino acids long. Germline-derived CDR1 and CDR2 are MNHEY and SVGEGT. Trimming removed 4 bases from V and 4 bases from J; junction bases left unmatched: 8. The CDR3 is CASSSTPGTSGETQYF. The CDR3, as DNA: TGTGCCAGCAGTTCCACACCCGGGACTAGCGGAGAGACCCAGTACTTC.

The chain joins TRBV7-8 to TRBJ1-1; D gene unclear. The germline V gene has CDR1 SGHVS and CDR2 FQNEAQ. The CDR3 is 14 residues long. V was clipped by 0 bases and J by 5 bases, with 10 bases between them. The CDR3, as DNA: TGTGCCAGCAGCTTAGCCGCGTCACGGACTGAAGCTTTCTTT. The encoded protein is CASSLAASRTEAFF.